The subject of this entry is one T cell receptor (beta chain). Its antigen is unidentified. This specimen belongs to a study of early stage breast cancer tumors. Broader study findings: Tumors had about 2.3-fold higher T cell density than normal breast.

The ends lost 5 bases at V and 14 bases at J; junction bases unmatched: 8. In germline, CDR1 is SGHTA, CDR2 FQGNSA. The CDR3 loop spans 12 amino acids. Sequencing was performed with immunoSEQ multiplex PCR; in TCRdb, only in-frame clones are kept and a portion is missing. The data show about 25,000 clones, roughly 64% seen once. V is TRBV7-2 and J is TRBJ2-1, with 8 bases matching TRBD1. The sequencing sample was made of breast tumor tissue. This sequence was found in a person aged 55 to 69 with breast cancer. The CDR3 is CASSNPQGAEFF. The DNA of the CDR3 is TGTGCCAGCAGCAACCCCCAGGGGGCAGAGTTCTTC.